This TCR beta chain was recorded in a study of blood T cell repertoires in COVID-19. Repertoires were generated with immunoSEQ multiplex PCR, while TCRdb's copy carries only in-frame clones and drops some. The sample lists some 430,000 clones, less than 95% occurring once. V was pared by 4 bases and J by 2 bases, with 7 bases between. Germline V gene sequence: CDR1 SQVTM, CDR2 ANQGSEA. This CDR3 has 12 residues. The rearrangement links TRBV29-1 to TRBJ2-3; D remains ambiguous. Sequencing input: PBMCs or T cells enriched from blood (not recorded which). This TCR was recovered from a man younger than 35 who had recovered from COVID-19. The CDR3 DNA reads TGCAGCGTTGCGGCGGACACAGATACGCAGTATTTT. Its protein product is CSVAADTDTQYF.